This T cell receptor (beta chain) was sequenced for a study of CD8+CD57+ T cells in acquired aplastic anemia. Genomic DNA acted as the template from which TCR beta VDJ combination and CDR3 sequence profiling were carried out. TCRdb processed the reads anew with MiXCR; each CDR3 protein has one entry. The sample has about 200,000 distinct CDR3 sequences; over 40% are singletons. In germline, CDR1 is SGHVS, CDR2 FQNEAQ. With V trimmed by 3 bases and J by 7 bases, 7 bases remained unmatched. The CDR3 runs to 15 residues. Note on this clonotype: Its antigen is still unknown.

All patients picked for sequencing had shown, by flow cytometry, an expansion of CD8+CD57+ cells. Study-level findings and limits: Some 28 sequences, all CD8+ CDR3, were shared between patients and controls.

The clonotype was recovered from a human donor with aplastic anemia. The V gene is TRBV7-8, the J gene TRBJ1-4; 8 bases map to TRBD1. Sequencing used sorted CD4+, CD8+, or CD8+CD57+ T cells (not recorded which) from PBMCs. The CDR3 nucleotides read TGTGCCAGCAGCTTCCGACAGGGGAAAAGTGAAAAACTGTTTTTT. As protein: CASSFRQGKSEKLFF.